This TCR beta chain was found in a study of cytomegalovirus exposure and HLA in healthy donors (dated by TCRdb to the late 2010s). About the full investigation: According to an earlier analysis of a few hundred of the donors, roughly 180 million T cells yielded 117 million unique TCR beta sequences and more than 250 Gb of sequence data. In a later analysis, previously published TCR beta repertoires from about 640 donors were re-analyzed and high-resolution HLA genotyping was added so that TCR occurrence patterns could be studied. An early release covering roughly 640 HLA-typed donors comprised about 300 gigabases of sequencing data and around 85 million unique TCR sequences. Typing coverage differed by locus: A, B, C, DRB1 and DQB1 were typed in roughly 620-630 donors, DQA1 in about 510, DPA1 in around 580, and DPB1 in approximately 450. The later analysis used no new phenotypic data to find candidate immune exposures, relying instead on TCR beta sequences and their occurrence across donors. The study was designed to test whether signatures of past pathogen exposure could be identified by cataloging public T cell receptors. A few DR-DQ haplotypes were handled as single units for association and clustering because linkage in the cohort was strong. The genetic ancestry cluster associated with self-reported Caucasian donors included about 84% of the roughly 400 genotyped donors. Donor age, sex, ethnicity and CMV serostatus were collected together with the repertoire data. High-throughput TCR immunosequencing, statistical association of individual TCRs with disease status, and machine learning were combined to predict cytomegalovirus infection status. Genome-wide SNP genotypes for about three fifths of the roughly 700 donors were used in a later genetic analysis, which treated that subset as a discovery cohort. All discovery cohort repertoires had been generated on a single sequencing platform. An earlier analysis of around 580 of the donors used high-throughput TCR beta sequencing to judge whether each TCR beta V gene segment behaved as functional or pseudogenic. Among some 400 genotyped donors of the cohort, an average of approximately 240,000 unique TCR beta nucleotide sequences was sequenced per donor, of which about 19% were non-productive. Both class I and class II loci were covered by HLA typing, at four-digit resolution. The study profiled the T cell repertoires of 500 to 800 subjects by immunosequencing and related them to cytomegalovirus serostatus. In addition to the first cohort of several hundred subjects, a separate validation cohort of approximately 130 different subjects was used. What the work shows at the level of the full study, not this receptor alone: In both the original and validation cohorts, the classifier was reported to diagnose cytomegalovirus status with high specificity and sensitivity. CMV serostatus was the only immune exposure information available for the cohort. In a later genetic analysis, fewer N-insertions in productive TCRs were reported among donors in an Asian-associated ancestry cluster than the approximately 670-donor mean. Some IMGT-functional V segments, including TRBV6-2 and TRBV6-3, could not be distinguished by the 87-base-pair reads and were therefore excluded. According to a later analysis, parvovirus B19, influenza, CMV and Epstein-Barr virus appeared linked to several top co-occurrence clusters. A group of highly shared sequence variants was considered likely to be a technical artifact of the sequencing pipeline. Because HLA typing was missing for some donors at each locus, association tests included only the typed subset. Most TCR sequences were seen in very few donors, while some public TCRs were found in many individuals. V-gene and J-gene trimming of TCR beta chains was associated with a missense DCLRE1C variant in a later genetic analysis, and the association was replicated in an independent cohort. In a later analysis, HLA-associated TCR beta chains were found to be more clonally expanded and to have lower generation probabilities than equally common non-associated chains. In this cohort, only TCR beta chains were sequenced, and detectable features were limited by the absence of alpha or paired-chain data. A further reported finding was that TCR beta sequences accurately predicted the HLA-A and HLA-B alleles for most subjects in the first cohort. The earlier analysis of about 600 of the donors excluded some 16 rarely observed V segments, including chromosome 9 orphons, because counts were too low. Specific HLA alleles were associated with roughly 17,000 TCR beta sequences at a false discovery rate of 0.05 in a later analysis. It was suggested by the authors that the approach could potentially be generalized to other disease states and immunological phenotypes. According to a later analysis, most CMV-associated TCR beta chains appeared to be HLA-restricted, and the HLA associations seemed to be driven largely by CMV exposure. The study gave a list of roughly 150 TCR beta chains associated with cytomegalovirus. In vitro tests confirmed that a few of the cytomegalovirus-associated TCR beta chains recognize cytomegalovirus antigens. Broadly in line with IMGT annotations, most TCR beta V segments showed up in productive rearrangements about 87% or about 30% of the time in an earlier analysis of about 500 of the donors. A later analysis found that TCR association rates varied across HLA loci, with DRB1 alleles showing the most associated TCRs and HLA-C alleles the fewest. Correlated functional status among segregating V segments might be attributable to linkage disequilibrium, but an unknown experimental factor could not be ruled out. When HLA alleles, especially DR and DQ, strongly co-occurred, TCR associations were difficult to assign to individual alleles. Sequencing depth was assumed to be roughly uniform across donors in the presence/absence analyses, though that assumption may not hold.

The CDR3 holds 13 amino acids from the cysteine to the phenylalanine. The only DNA kept is the CDR3, 39 bases in frame from the first base. The germline V end is reduced by 2 bases and the J end by 8 bases; junction bases left unmatched: 4. The germline V gene (reference sequence) yields LNHDA for CDR1 and SQIVND for CDR2. The library was generated by the immunoSEQ multiplex PCR assay. A mixture of 60 forward primers for TCR Vbeta segments and 13 reverse primers for TCR Jbeta segments was used in the multiplex PCR. A multiplex PCR assay on genomic DNA amplified the CDR3 region of rearranged TCR beta genes. The amplified TCR beta libraries were sequenced on the Illumina HiSeq System as 87-base-pair reads. The original pipeline was this. A later analysis counted approximately 76 million unique TCR beta chains across the 550 to 750 repertoires, and roughly 9.9 million of these chains were shared by at least two donors. Raw reads were error-corrected and collapsed into unique sequences by a nearest-neighbor algorithm in which closely related sequences were merged to remove PCR and sequencing errors. Alignment of CDR3 sequences to IMGT reference sequences was used to assign V, D and J gene segments. For a sequence to be retained, a match of at least six nucleotides to both a V gene segment and a J gene segment was required. Rearrangements were classified as productive when the CDR3 lacked stop codons and remained in frame with V and J, and all other rearrangements were classified as non-productive. Following IMGT convention, CDR3 was defined as the stretch from the second conserved V-encoded cysteine to the conserved J-encoded phenylalanine. The earlier analysis of fewer than 750 of the donors excluded sequences that lacked an unambiguous match to a single V gene segment. An earlier analysis of several hundred of the donors called V segments functional above 56.7% productive rearrangements and segregating when the between-donor standard deviation exceeded 5%. To diagnose cytomegalovirus status from the catalog of TCR beta chain sequences, a statistical classification framework was built. A later analysis assigned V and J genes by comparing TCR nucleotide sequences with IMGT/GENE-DB human TR gene sequences. Using the TCRdist pipeline, a later analysis assigned CDR3 sequences along with most-parsimonious VDJ recombination scenarios. In a later analysis, each TCR beta chain was defined by its CDR3 amino acid sequence together with its V-gene family, and reads without a unique V-gene family were excluded. As a way to deal with suspected cross-contamination and a sequencing artifact, a later analysis dropped approximately 570 nucleotide sequences that were highly shared and had low generation probability. In a later analysis, a clonal expansion index was calculated for each public chain from normalized within-repertoire ranks of inferred template counts. A later analysis computed generation probabilities with a VDJ recombination model fitted to out-of-frame rearrangements, and checked the results against IGoR. Hypergeometric tests were used in a later analysis to score TCR-TCR, TCR-HLA and TCR-CMV co-occurrence, with a repertoire-size bias correction applied to the TCR pairs. To estimate false discovery rates, a later analysis permuted the HLA or CMV assignments 20 times. In a later analysis, co-occurring TCRs were grouped using DBSCAN, and TCRdist sequence similarity was added for clustering within HLA-allele-positive subsets. Repertoires with fewer than 30,000 or more than 120,000 public chains were left out of co-occurrence clustering, as were five repertoires with anomalous nucleotide sharing. The immuneACCESS repertoire file appears here via TCRdb, limited to in-frame rearrangements. These files lack a portion of the clones; in checked studies, under half of the deficit traces to unresolved V genes, and the cause of the others is not known. The DNA was the basis for D and trimming; V, J and clone size are from that table. The sample table records 75,000 to 90,000 clones; around 76% of these occur just once. Jointly, the top ten make up less than 6% of the sample.

A word on this clone: Its specific antigen is unknown. One base away there is no much larger clone; base qualities are not given.

The cohort consisted of some 730 healthy bone marrow donors. All cohort members were sampled while nominally healthy, although unrecorded immune exposures were likely present. The donor was CMV seropositive and was included in the group of around 300 seropositive cohort members. A peripheral blood sample was provided by each donor, and peripheral blood mononuclear cells were used for TCR beta sequencing. The Qiagen DNeasy Blood Extraction Kit was used to extract genomic DNA from the blood cell samples. The sequence joins TRBV19 to TRBJ1-1, with TRBD1 identical over 8 junction bases. The TCR sequence derives from a male donor in good health and CMV-seropositive. The specimen sequenced was PBMCs. The bases read TGTGCCAGTAGTATACCTCCAGGGGGCGAAGCTTTCTTT. The resulting protein is CASSIPPGGEAFF.